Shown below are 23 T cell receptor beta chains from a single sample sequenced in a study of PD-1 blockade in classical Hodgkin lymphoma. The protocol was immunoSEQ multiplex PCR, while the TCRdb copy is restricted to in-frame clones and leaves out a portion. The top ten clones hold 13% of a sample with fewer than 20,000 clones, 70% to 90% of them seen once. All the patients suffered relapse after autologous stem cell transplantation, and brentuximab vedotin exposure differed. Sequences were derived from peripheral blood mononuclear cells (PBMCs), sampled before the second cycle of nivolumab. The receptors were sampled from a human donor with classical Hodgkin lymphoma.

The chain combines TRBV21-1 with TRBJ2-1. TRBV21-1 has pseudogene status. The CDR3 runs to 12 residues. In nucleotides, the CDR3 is TGTGCCAGCAGGACCCGGCGCAATGAGCAGTTCTTC. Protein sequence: CASRTRRNEQFF.

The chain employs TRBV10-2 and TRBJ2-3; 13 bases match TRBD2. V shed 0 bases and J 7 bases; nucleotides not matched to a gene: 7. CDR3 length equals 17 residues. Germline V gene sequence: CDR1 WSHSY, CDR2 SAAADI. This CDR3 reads CASSESGGTSGEYTQYF. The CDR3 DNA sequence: TGCGCCAGCAGTGAGTCTGGGGGGACTAGCGGGGAATATACGCAGTATTTT.

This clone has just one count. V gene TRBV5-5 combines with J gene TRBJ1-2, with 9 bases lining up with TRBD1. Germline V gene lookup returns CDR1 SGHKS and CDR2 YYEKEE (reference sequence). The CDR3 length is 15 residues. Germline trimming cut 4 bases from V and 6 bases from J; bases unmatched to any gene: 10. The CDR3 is CASSGWDREGHGYTF. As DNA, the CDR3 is TGTGCCAGCAGCGGGTGGGACAGGGAGGGCCATGGCTACACCTTC.

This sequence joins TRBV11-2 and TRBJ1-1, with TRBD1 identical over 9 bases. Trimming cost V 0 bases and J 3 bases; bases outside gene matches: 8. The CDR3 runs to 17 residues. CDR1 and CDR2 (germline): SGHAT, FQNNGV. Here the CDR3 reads CASSLDKGGTGHTEAFF. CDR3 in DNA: TGTGCCAGCAGCTTAGATAAAGGGGGGACAGGGCACACTGAAGCTTTCTTT.

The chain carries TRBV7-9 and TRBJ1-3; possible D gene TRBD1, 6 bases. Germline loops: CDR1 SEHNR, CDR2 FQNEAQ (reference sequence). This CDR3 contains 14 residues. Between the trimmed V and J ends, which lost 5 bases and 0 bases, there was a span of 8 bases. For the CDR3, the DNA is TGTGCCAGCAGCGGGGGGCACTCTGGAAACACCATATATTTT. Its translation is CASSGGHSGNTIYF.

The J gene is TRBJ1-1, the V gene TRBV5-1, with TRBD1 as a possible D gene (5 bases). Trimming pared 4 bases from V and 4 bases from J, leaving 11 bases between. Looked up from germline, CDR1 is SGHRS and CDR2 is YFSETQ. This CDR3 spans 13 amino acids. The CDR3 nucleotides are TGCGCCAGCAGCCGGACATTACCCACTGAAGCTTTCTTT. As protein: CASSRTLPTEAFF.

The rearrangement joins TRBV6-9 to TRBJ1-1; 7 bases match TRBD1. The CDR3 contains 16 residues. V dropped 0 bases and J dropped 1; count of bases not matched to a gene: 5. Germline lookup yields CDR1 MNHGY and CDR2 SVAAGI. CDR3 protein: CASSYSQTGPNTEAFF. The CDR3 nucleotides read TGTGCCAGCAGTTATTCCCAGACAGGGCCGAACACTGAAGCTTTCTTT.

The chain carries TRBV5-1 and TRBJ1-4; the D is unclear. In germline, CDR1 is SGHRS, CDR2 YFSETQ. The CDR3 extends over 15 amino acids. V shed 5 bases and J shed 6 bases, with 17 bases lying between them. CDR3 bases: TGCGCCAGCAGTCTTAAGGGAGGAATGGATGAAAAACTGTTTTTT. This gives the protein CASSLKGGMDEKLFF.

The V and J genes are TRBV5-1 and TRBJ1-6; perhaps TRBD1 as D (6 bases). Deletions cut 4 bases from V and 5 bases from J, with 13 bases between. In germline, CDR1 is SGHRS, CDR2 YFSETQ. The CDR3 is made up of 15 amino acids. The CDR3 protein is CASSPFSGDNSPLHF. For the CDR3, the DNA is TGCGCCAGCAGCCCCTTCTCAGGGGATAATTCACCCCTCCACTTT. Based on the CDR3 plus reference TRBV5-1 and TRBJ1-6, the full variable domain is KAGVTQTPRYLIKTRGQQVTLSCSPISGHRSVSWYQQTPGQGLQFLFEYFSETQRNKGNFPGRFSGRQFSNSRSEMNVSTLELGDSALYLCASSPFSGDNSPLHFGNGTRLTVT.

CDR3 sequence (DNA): TGTGCCAGCAGTTACGGTGCAGGGTTCTACGAGCAGTACTTC. This translates into CASSYGAGFYEQYF. The chain carries TRBV6-5 and TRBJ2-7, with a weak D call TRBD1 (5 bases). V was cut by 2 bases and J by 3 bases, with 11 bases left in between. The CDR3 is 14 residues long. Germline values: CDR1 MNHEY, CDR2 SVGAGI.

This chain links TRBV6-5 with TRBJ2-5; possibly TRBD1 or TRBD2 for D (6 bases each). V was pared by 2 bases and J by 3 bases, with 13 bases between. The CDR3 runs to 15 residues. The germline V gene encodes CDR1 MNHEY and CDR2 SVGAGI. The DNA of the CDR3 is TGTGCCAGCAGTTACCCACAGGGAGGAAAAGAGACCCAGTACTTC. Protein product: CASSYPQGGKETQYF.

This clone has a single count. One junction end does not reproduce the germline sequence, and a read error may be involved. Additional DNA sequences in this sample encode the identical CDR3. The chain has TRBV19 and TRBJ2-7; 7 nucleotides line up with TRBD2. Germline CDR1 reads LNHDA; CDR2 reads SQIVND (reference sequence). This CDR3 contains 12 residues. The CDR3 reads CASSSTGGEQYF. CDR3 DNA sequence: TGTGCCAGCAGTAGTACGGGGGGCGAGCAGTACTTC.

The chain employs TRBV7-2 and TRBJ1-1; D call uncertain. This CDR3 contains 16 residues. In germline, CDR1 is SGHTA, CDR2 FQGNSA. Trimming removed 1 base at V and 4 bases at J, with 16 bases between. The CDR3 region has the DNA TGTGCCAGCAGCTTAGACCCGCTTACAACGGCCACTGAAGCTTTCTTT. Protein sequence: CASSLDPLTTATEAFF.

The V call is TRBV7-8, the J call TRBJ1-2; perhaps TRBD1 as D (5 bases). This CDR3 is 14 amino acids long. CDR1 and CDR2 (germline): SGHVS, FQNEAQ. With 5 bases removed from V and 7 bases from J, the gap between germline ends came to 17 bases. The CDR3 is CASSLREMAGGYTF. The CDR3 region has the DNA TGTGCCAGCAGCCTCAGGGAAATGGCGGGTGGCTACACCTTC.

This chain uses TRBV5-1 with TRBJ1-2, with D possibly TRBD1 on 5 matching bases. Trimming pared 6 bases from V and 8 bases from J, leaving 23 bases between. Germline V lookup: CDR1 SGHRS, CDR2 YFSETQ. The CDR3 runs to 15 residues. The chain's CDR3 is CASTAGTEGVEGYTF. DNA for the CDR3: TGCGCCAGCACTGCCGGGACCGAAGGGGTGGAGGGCTACACCTTC.

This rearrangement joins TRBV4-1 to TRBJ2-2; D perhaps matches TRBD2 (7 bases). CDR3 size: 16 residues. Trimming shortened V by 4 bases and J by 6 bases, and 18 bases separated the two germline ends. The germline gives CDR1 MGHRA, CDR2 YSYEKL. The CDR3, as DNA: TGCGCCAGCAGCCCAGACCCGGGGGGCAGGGCCGGGGAGCTGTTTTTT. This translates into CASSPDPGGRAGELFF.

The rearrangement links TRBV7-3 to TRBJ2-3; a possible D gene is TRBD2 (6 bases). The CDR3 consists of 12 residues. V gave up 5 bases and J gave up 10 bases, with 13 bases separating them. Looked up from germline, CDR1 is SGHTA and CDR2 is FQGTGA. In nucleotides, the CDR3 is TGTGCCAGCAGCCAGCCCGCGGGGTCGCAGTATTTT. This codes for CASSQPAGSQYF.

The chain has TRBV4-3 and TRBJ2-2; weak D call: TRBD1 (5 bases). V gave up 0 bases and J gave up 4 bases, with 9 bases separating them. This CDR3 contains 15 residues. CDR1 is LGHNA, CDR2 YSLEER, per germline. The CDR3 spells CASSQDRVTTGELFF. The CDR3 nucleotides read TGCGCCAGCAGCCAAGACAGGGTAACCACCGGGGAGCTGTTTTTT.

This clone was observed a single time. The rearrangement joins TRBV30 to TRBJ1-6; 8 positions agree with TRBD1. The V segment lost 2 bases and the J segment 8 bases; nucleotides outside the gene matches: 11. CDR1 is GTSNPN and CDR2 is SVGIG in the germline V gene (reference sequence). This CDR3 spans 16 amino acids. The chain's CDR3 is CAWSTGRQGSDSPLHF. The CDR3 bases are TGTGCCTGGAGTACGGGAAGACAGGGGTCGGATTCACCCCTCCACTTT.

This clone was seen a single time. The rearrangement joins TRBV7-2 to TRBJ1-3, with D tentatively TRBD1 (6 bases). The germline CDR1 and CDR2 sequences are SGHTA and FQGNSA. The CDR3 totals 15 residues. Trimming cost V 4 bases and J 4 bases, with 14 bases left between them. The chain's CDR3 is CASSYRVQVGNTIYF. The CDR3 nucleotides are TGTGCCAGCAGCTACAGGGTACAGGTCGGAAACACCATATATTTT.

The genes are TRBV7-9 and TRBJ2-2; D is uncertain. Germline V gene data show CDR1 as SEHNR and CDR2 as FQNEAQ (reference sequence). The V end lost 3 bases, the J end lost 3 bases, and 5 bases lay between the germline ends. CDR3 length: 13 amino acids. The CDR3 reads CASSLEYTGELFF. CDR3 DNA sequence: TGTGCCAGCAGCTTGGAGTACACCGGGGAGCTGTTTTTT.

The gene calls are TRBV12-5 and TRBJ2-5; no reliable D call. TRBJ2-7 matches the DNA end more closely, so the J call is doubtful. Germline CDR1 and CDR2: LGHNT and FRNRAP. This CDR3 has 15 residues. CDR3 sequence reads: CASGLVELVTYEQYF. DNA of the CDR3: TGTGCTAGTGGTTTGGTAGAGCTGGTAACCTACGAGCAGTACTTC.

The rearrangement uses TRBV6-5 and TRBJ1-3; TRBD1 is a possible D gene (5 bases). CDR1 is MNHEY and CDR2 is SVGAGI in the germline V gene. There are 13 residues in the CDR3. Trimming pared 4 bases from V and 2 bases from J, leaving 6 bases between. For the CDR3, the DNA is TGTGCCAGCAGTTTGACAGCTGGAAACACCATATATTTT. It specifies CASSLTAGNTIYF.